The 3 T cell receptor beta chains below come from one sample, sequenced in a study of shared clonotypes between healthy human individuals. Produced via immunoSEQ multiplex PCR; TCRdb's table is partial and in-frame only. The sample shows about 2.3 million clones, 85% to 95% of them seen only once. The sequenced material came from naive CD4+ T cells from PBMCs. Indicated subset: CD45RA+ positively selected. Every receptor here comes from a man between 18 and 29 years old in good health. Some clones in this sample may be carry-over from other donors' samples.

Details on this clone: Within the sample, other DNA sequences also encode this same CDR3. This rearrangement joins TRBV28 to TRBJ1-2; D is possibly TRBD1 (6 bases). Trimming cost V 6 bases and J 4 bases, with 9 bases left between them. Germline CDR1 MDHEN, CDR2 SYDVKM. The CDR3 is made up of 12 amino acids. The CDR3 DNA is TGTGCCAGCAGGCCGGACAGCTATGGCTACACCTTC. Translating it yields CASRPDSYGYTF.

The CDR3 sequence is CASSPGTSREEQYF. CDR3 bases: TGTGCCAGCAGCCCCGGGACCTCGAGGGAAGAGCAGTACTTC. The chain links TRBV28 to TRBJ2-7; either TRBD1 or TRBD2 may supply D (5 bases each). This CDR3 contains 14 residues. Germline V gives CDR1 MDHEN, CDR2 SYDVKM. V was shortened by 6 bases and J by 7 bases, with 19 bases between the two germline ends.

As DNA, the CDR3 is TGCGCCAGCAGCCAAGGGGGGGGGCGCAACTATGGCTACACCTTC. Its protein is CASSQGGGRNYGYTF. The rearrangement uses TRBV4-1 and TRBJ1-2; D may be TRBD1 (6 bases). The V gene lost 1 base and the J gene lost 2 bases, with 11 bases spanning the gap. From germline, CDR1 is MGHRA and CDR2 YSYEKL. This CDR3 is 15 amino acids long.